This T cell receptor (beta chain) was profiled in a study of human T cells and chemical hapten exposure. Study-wide findings and caveats: The study found that DPC sensitization did not change TCRs above 1 in 1000 frequency. Expanded TCRs formed significantly more large CDR3 similarity clusters than controls.

V was clipped by 5 bases and J by 5 bases; unmatched bases: 10. Germline V CDR1 and CDR2: MDHEN, SYDVKM. The CDR3 runs 15 residues. Original processing notes: Just over 95,000 TCRs per sample was the median, with a range of about 23,224 to 750,000. TCRdb passed the RACE reads through MiXCR, listing each CDR3 protein once. The V and J calls and clone size are TCRdb's, not the authors'. Among some 49,000 distinct CDR3 sequences listed, more than 9% were seen once. Time point described: pre-sensitization, week 0. This sample's treatment: therapeutic diphenylcyclopropenone sensitization with weekly scalp DPC. Unfractionated whole blood was the source of the extracted total RNA. Participating donors were patients with alopecia, aged 18 to 70 years, considered appropriate candidates for DPC. This clonotype was counted many times. Its target is unknown.

The chain couples TRBV28 to TRBJ2-3; 7 bases align to TRBD1. This sequence originates from a woman between 25 and 40 years old with alopecia areata. Some clones in this sample may be carry-over from other donors' samples. The material was whole blood, obtained in connection with sensitization to the hapten diphenylcyclopropenone (DPC). In DNA, the CDR3 is TGTGCCAGCAGTCAACCCGGGACAGCTAAAGATACGCAGTATTTT. It encodes CASSQPGTAKDTQYF. Together with reference TRBV28 and TRBJ2-3, the CDR3 gives the full variable domain: DVKVTQSSRYLVKRTGEKVFLECVQDMDHENMFWYRQDPGLGLRLIYFSYDVKMKEKGDIPEGYSVSREKKERFSLILESASTNQTSMYLCASSQPGTAKDTQYFGPGTRLTVL.